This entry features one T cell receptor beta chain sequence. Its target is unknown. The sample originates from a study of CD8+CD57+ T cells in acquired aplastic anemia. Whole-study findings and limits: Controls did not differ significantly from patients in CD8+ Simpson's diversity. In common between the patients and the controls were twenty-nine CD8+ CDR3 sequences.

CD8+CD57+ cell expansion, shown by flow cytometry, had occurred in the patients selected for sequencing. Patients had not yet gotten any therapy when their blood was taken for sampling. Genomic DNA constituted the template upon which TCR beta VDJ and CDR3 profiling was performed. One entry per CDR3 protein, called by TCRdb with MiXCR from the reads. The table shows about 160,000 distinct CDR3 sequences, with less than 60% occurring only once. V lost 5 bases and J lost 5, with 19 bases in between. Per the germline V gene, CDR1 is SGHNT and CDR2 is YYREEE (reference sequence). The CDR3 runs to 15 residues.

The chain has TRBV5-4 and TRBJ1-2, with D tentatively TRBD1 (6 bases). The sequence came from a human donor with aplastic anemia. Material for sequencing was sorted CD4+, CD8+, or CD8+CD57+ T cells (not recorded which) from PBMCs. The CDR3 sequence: CASRRSGGVGYGYTF. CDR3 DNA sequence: TGTGCCAGCAGGCGTAGCGGGGGCGTGGGGTATGGCTACACCTTC.